One sample yielded the 25 T cell receptor beta chains listed below, sequenced in a study of T cell changes during pregnancy in multiple sclerosis. TCRdb's copy holds only in-frame clones and misses some; the assay was immunoSEQ multiplex PCR. The sample includes about 67,000 clones, 75% to 95% of them seen just once. Specimen: peripheral blood, collected in the first trimester of pregnancy. Receptor source: a female donor with multiple sclerosis, enrolled in a pregnancy study.

This chain joins TRBV2 and TRBJ2-3; D not certain. V was pared by 6 bases and J by 0 bases, with 7 bases between. CDR1 SNHLY and CDR2 FYNNEI come from the germline V gene. The CDR3 contains 13 residues. CDR3 loop: CASRSYSTDTQYF. DNA of the CDR3: TGTGCCAGCAGGAGCTACAGCACAGATACGCAGTATTTT.

Comments on this clone: At one of its ends the junction is not consistent with the germline gene, which may arise from a read error. The same CDR3 arises from other DNA sequences in this sample as well. The rearrangement links TRBV29-1 to TRBJ1-1; D not certain. The CDR3 runs to 11 residues. CDR1 is SQVTM and CDR2 is ANQGSEA in the germline V gene. DNA of the CDR3: TGTAGCATACGGAGGAACACTGAAGCTTTCTTT. Translated, it gives CSIRRNTEAFF.

The chain joins TRBV9 to TRBJ2-1, with 8 bases identical to TRBD2. CDR1 is SGDLS and CDR2 is YYNGEE in the germline V gene. V shed 3 bases, J shed 9 bases, and the junction held 14 bases outside the gene matches. The CDR3 runs 16 residues. The CDR3 nucleotides read TGTGCCAGCAGCGGCCAGGGAGGGACTAGTTACGGTGAGCAGTTCTTC. It specifies CASSGQGGTSYGEQFF. The full variable domain, with the rest looked up from reference TRBV9 and TRBJ2-1, is DSGVTQTPKHLITATGQRVTLRCSPRSGDLSVYWYQQSLDQGLQFLIQYYNGEERAKGNILERFSAQQFPDLHSELNLSSLELGDSALYFCASSGQGGTSYGEQFFGPGTRLTVL.

The chain employs TRBV2 and TRBJ1-3; D gene unclear. Germline lookup yields CDR1 SNHLY and CDR2 FYNNEI. The germline V and J ends were trimmed by 8 bases and 4 bases, with 12 bases remaining between them. The CDR3 has 13 residues. In DNA, the CDR3 is TGTGCCAGCTTTAGAGGGTCCGGAAACACCATATATTTT. Residues: CASFRGSGNTIYF.

As DNA, the CDR3 is TGTGCCAGCAGGCGTGGACAGGGTAGCGAGCAGTACTTC. Translating it yields CASRRGQGSEQYF. This chain links TRBV6-5 with TRBJ2-7, with 8 bases that match TRBD1. Losses at the gene ends were 6 bases for V and 6 bases for J; bases not matched to a gene: 7. Germline V gene lookup returns CDR1 MNHEY and CDR2 SVGAGI. This CDR3 region has 13 residues.

This chain joins TRBV5-4 and TRBJ2-5, with 16 bases fitting TRBD2. Germline V CDR1 and CDR2: SGHNT, YYREEE (reference sequence). V gave up 2 bases and J gave up 5 bases; unmatched junction bases: 6. This CDR3 is 17 amino acids long. The CDR3 protein is CASSLGTSGRAYETQYF. The CDR3 DNA reads as TGTGCCAGCAGCTTAGGGACTAGCGGGAGGGCCTATGAGACCCAGTACTTC.

J is TRBJ2-1 and V is TRBV19; TRBD2 agrees at 13 bases. Per the germline V gene, CDR1 is LNHDA and CDR2 is SQIVND (reference sequence). Germline trimming cut 5 bases from V and 6 bases from J; bases unmatched to any gene: 1. The CDR3 runs to 14 residues. CDR3 residues: CASSGLAGANEQFF. In nucleotides, the CDR3 is TGTGCCAGTAGTGGACTAGCGGGGGCCAATGAGCAGTTCTTC.

The gene calls are TRBV5-4 and TRBJ2-7; 7 nucleotides align to TRBD2. V was pared by 2 bases and J by 4 bases, with 9 bases of the junction left unmatched. Germline lookup yields CDR1 SGHNT and CDR2 YYREEE (reference sequence). The CDR3 spans 15 residues. CDR3 residues: CASSFGRGGSYEQYF. CDR3 in DNA: TGTGCCAGCAGCTTTGGCCGCGGGGGATCATACGAGCAGTACTTC.

The chain recombines TRBV27 with TRBJ2-2, with a tentative D call TRBD2 (6 bases). The CDR3 is 14 residues long. CDR1 is MNHEY and CDR2 is SMNVEV in the germline V gene (reference sequence). V lost 5 bases and J 7 bases, leaving 14 bases between the germline ends. CDR3 amino acids: CASSPRLVGGELFF. The CDR3, as DNA: TGTGCCAGCAGTCCCCGACTAGTAGGCGGGGAGCTGTTTTTT.

This chain links TRBV28 with TRBJ1-4, with 7 bases identical to TRBD1. The junction had 6 bases not matched to a gene; V was cut back by 5 bases and J by 6 bases. The CDR3 has 14 residues. Looked up from germline, CDR1 is MDHEN and CDR2 is SYDVKM. The CDR3 DNA sequence: TGTGCCAGCAGTGCAGACAGGGATGATGAAAAACTGTTTTTT. It specifies CASSADRDDEKLFF.

This chain links TRBV20-1 with TRBJ2-5; no firm D call. Trimming took off 3 bases at V and 2 bases at J, with 4 bases between the two ends. Germline V gives CDR1 DFQATT, CDR2 SNEGSKA (reference sequence). The CDR3 is 11 residues long. The CDR3 protein is CSASGQETQYF. The CDR3 DNA follows: TGCAGTGCTAGCGGTCAAGAGACCCAGTACTTC.

This sequence joins TRBV25-1 and TRBJ2-7, with a weak D call TRBD2 (7 bases). CDR1 and CDR2 (germline): MGHDK, SYGVNS. The CDR3 loop spans 13 amino acids. Trimming took off 7 bases at V and 5 bases at J, with 15 bases between the two ends. The CDR3 is CASTRGGAHEQYF. DNA for the CDR3: TGTGCCAGCACCCGAGGGGGGGCCCACGAGCAGTACTTC.

J is TRBJ2-5 and V is TRBV7-9, with TRBD2 identical over 8 bases. The CDR3 has 18 residues. Trimming cost V 3 bases and J 1 base; bases outside gene matches: 13. Germline values: CDR1 SEHNR, CDR2 FQNEAQ (reference sequence). CDR3 nucleotide sequence: TGTGCCAGCAGCTTCAGTTTATACGAAGCGGGGGTCCAAGAGACCCAGTACTTC. It is translated as CASSFSLYEAGVQETQYF.

V usage is TRBV21-1 and J usage is TRBJ1-1; the listed D gene, TRBD1, was not tested against the DNA. TRBV21-1 is marked as a pseudogene. The CDR3 length is 16 residues. The CDR3 nucleotides read TGTGCCAGCAGCAAAGTTCCCGGGACAGGGGTCACTGAAGCTTTCTTT. This codes for CASSKVPGTGVTEAFF.

The chain links TRBV27 to TRBJ2-7; 12 bases fit TRBD2. This CDR3 has 17 amino acids. Germline V gives CDR1 MNHEY, CDR2 SMNVEV (reference sequence). The ends lost 5 bases at V and 3 bases at J; junction bases unmatched: 11. The CDR3 region has the DNA TGTGCCAGCAGTCCTCGGACTAGCGGGGATACCGTCTACGAGCAGTACTTC. Its protein is CASSPRTSGDTVYEQYF.

The chain carries TRBV27 and TRBJ2-5, with D perhaps TRBD1 (6 bases). This CDR3 is built from 16 residues. The V gene's germline CDR1 is MNHEY and CDR2 SMNVEV (reference sequence). V was cut by 9 bases and J by 4 bases, with 24 bases left in between. Written as DNA, the CDR3 is TGTGCCAGTACAGGGCGGTGGCACGGTTCTCTAGAGACCCAGTACTTC. Translated, it gives CASTGRWHGSLETQYF.

The chain uses TRBV7-2 and TRBJ1-4; 10 bases are a match to TRBD1. V was clipped by 4 bases and J by 10 bases; unmatched bases: 6. Germline lookup yields CDR1 SGHTA and CDR2 FQGNSA. The CDR3 sequence is 14 residues long. DNA for the CDR3: TGTGCCAGCAGCTCCGGACAGGGGGAAGGAAAACTGTTTTTT. This translates into CASSSGQGEGKLFF.

The chain uses TRBV5-5 and TRBJ1-2, with TRBD1 as a possible D gene (5 bases). The V end was cut by 0 bases, the J end by 6 bases, with 12 bases between. Germline assignment: CDR1 SGHKS and CDR2 YYEKEE (reference sequence). This CDR3 is 14 amino acids long. CDR3 sequence: CASSLEHSRDGYTF. DNA of the CDR3: TGTGCCAGCAGCTTGGAACACAGCAGGGATGGCTACACCTTC. The full variable domain, completed using reference TRBV5-5 and TRBJ1-2, is DAGVTQSPTHLIKTRGQQVTLRCSPISGHKSVSWYQQVLGQGPQFIFQYYEKEERGRGNFPDRFSARQFPNYSSELNVNALLLGDSALYLCASSLEHSRDGYTFGSGTRLTVV.

Only a few counts were recorded for this clone. The chain couples TRBV18 to TRBJ1-1, with TRBD1 as a possible D gene (5 bases). CDR1 and CDR2 from the germline V gene are KGHSH and LQKENI. Between the trimmed V and J ends, which lost 3 bases and 11 bases, there was a span of 13 bases. The CDR3 is 12 residues long. In DNA, the CDR3 is TGTGCCAGCTCACCCGGGGAGGGGCAGGCTTTCTTT. Amino acid sequence: CASSPGEGQAFF.

This clone was counted once. The chain links TRBV7-8 to TRBJ1-1, with a tentative D call TRBD1 (6 bases). This CDR3 is 11 amino acids long. V was cut by 6 bases and J by 8 bases, with 10 bases left in between. Germline values: CDR1 SGHVS, CDR2 FQNEAQ. CDR3 DNA: TGTGCCAGCAGGTCCGGGACAGAAGCTTTCTTT. It is translated as CASRSGTEAFF. Using reference TRBV7-8 and TRBJ1-1 for the parts outside the CDR3, the full variable domain is GAGVSQSPRYKVAKRGQDVALRCDPISGHVSLFWYQQALGQGPEFLTYFQNEAQLDKSGLPSDRFFAERPEGSVSTLKIQRTQQEDSAVYLCASRSGTEAFFGQGTRLTVV.

The V call is TRBV25-1, the J call TRBJ2-7; 7 nucleotides line up with TRBD1. This CDR3 region has 13 residues. Trimming at V came to 6 bases and at J to 1 base, leaving 3 bases not matched to a gene. Germline V gene data show CDR1 as MGHDK and CDR2 as SYGVNS. CDR3 loop: CASRETGSYEQYF. The CDR3, as DNA: TGTGCCAGCAGGGAGACAGGGTCCTACGAGCAGTACTTC.

This chain uses TRBV9 with TRBJ2-6; 8 nucleotides line up with TRBD1. The CDR3 has 18 residues. Trimming at V came to 3 bases and at J to 4 bases, leaving 12 bases not matched to a gene. CDR1 is SGDLS, CDR2 YYNGEE, per germline. The CDR3 DNA reads as TGTGCCAGCAGCGCCACCGGGACAGGAACGGAGGGGGCCAACGTCCTGACTTTC. Protein: CASSATGTGTEGANVLTF.

In its sample, this clone was seen a few times. The chain uses TRBV29-1 and TRBJ2-4; 8 nucleotides agree with TRBD1. V was clipped by 5 bases and J by 8 bases; unmatched bases: 5. Germline V gene sequence: CDR1 SQVTM, CDR2 ANQGSEA. CDR3 length equals 12 residues. As DNA, the CDR3 is TGCAGCGTTACGGACAGGGCCGACATTCAGTACTTC. Its translation is CSVTDRADIQYF.

This clone was detected only a few times. The chain has TRBV2 and TRBJ2-3; maybe TRBD2 (5 bases). Trimming stripped 10 bases from V and 0 bases from J, with 11 bases between. CDR3 size: 13 residues. Germline CDR1 SNHLY, CDR2 FYNNEI. The CDR3 loop reads CANRGRSTDTQYF. The CDR3 DNA is TGTGCCAACCGAGGGCGCAGCACAGATACGCAGTATTTT.

This chain links TRBV2 with TRBJ2-1; tentatively, D is TRBD2 (6 bases). V was trimmed by 4 bases and J by 9 bases, leaving 13 bases between them. The CDR3 runs to 13 residues. The germline V gene encodes CDR1 SNHLY and CDR2 FYNNEI. The CDR3 DNA reads TGTGCCAGCAGTGCGGTTCAGGGAGGTGAGCAGTTCTTC. This encodes CASSAVQGGEQFF.